Given below is one T cell receptor beta chain in context. The target of this receptor is not known. No quality values exist for individual bases; no much larger clone is one base distant. These data originate in a study of shared clonotypes between healthy human individuals (dated by TCRdb to the early 2020s). With regard to the full study: A couple of women and three men aged 18 to 49 years were included in the cohort. Leukapheresis yielded between about 0.8 and 9.5 billion PBMCs per donor. Different laboratories and diverse techniques were used to prepare libraries and sequence TCR repertoires, to increase sequencing depth and limit assay-specific biases. Blood TCR repertoires of five healthy adults were deeply sequenced to estimate repertoire size and the extent of clonotype sharing between individuals. For each donor, three plates each were used for CD4 naive and CD4 memory, two plates were used for CD8 naive, and one plate was used for CD8 memory.

Beyond this particular receptor, the publication reports: Naive subsets generally had larger estimated clonotype richness than memory subsets. Incomplete sequencing was indicated by rarefaction of sorted-subset datasets, despite the large sequencing depth. About 5% of naive CD4, around 4% of naive CD8, around 2.3% of memory CD4, and less than 0.45% of memory CD8 clonotypes were shared across several donors. The genetic and exposure-history diversity represented was limited by the small number of donors. Pairwise subsampling indicated that sequencing depth was expected to affect the degree of clonotype sharing among donors. Clonotypes shared by all four sorted-subset donors showed higher generation probabilities than non-shared clonotypes. Sampling was restricted to blood, and TCR repertoires in tissues likely differ from the TCR repertoires found in blood.

Measured from the cysteine to the phenylalanine, the CDR3 is 12 residues long. Just CDR3 DNA is preserved here, 36 bases in frame from base 1. Trimming removed 2 bases from V and 10 bases from J; the gene matches leave 4 bases unexplained. Reading the germline V gene gives CDR1 MNHEY and CDR2 SVGAGI. TCR CDR3 regions were amplified from genomic DNA by multiplex PCR using the deep immunoSEQ assay. Extracted genomic DNA from each cell subset was spread evenly across all wells of several immunoSEQ 96-well plates, with each plate serving as a replicate. For sorted subsets, about 0.2 ug genomic DNA, equal to 25,000 to 35,000 T cell genomes, was loaded into each replicate PCR. The purified libraries were quantified using a Qubit 3.0 fluorometer, sized with a Bioanalyzer 2100, and then quantified again using the KAPA Library Quantification kit. A separate single-read 150-cycle Illumina NextSeq 550 flow cell was used to sequence each immunoSEQ 96-well plate. Processing in the source paper ran as follows. The immunoSEQ output contained only junctional sequences without quality scores, so filtering could not match that applied to full-length reads. Sequences were annotated with PyIR, a Python wrapper for IgBLAST v1.9, and V/J genes and CDR3 were assigned using IMGT germline references. Reads were filtered out if the reads had weak V/J assignments (E-value above 1e-6), no CDR3, stop codons, out-of-frame junctions, or ambiguous translated residues. V3J clonotypes were defined as sequences sharing an identical inferred V gene, J gene, and CDR3 amino acid sequence. Percentage overlap between repertoires was calculated by dividing the number of shared unique clonotypes by the size of the smaller repertoire. Repertoire richness was assessed with RTK rarefaction, the Chao1 estimator, and Recon v2.1 estimates of unobserved clonotypes. For all TCRbeta clonotypes obtained by the gDNA method from a handful of donors, generation probabilities were computed with OLGA. This is the immuneACCESS table as TCRdb keeps it, with only in-frame sequences that have V and J called. A part of the clones is gone; compared with another copy, unresolved V genes explain less than half, and the rest is unexplained. That table gives V, J and clone size, and the DNA gave D and trimming. The sample has about 690,000 clones on record, about 90% of them singletons. The top ten constitute roughly 36% of the sample.

The donors were healthy, HIV-negative adults with no recently reported acute infections or vaccinations. Only Caucasian adults living in Nashville, Tennessee, USA were represented among the donors. CD8 memory samples consisted of magnetically selected CD45RO+ cells combined with CCR7-negative CD45RA+ effector memory (TemRA) cells. Blood was obtained by leukapheresis, after which PBMCs were separated by Ficoll-Histopaque density gradient centrifugation and cryopreserved in liquid nitrogen vapor phase. Analytical flow cytometry was used to check the purity and quantity of every magnetically sorted T cell population. Genomic DNA was isolated from every sorted fraction and measured by UV absorbance on a Nanodrop 2000c.

Material: memory CD8+ T cells from PBMCs. Taken with the paper, the label for cell subset or site translates to: CD45RO+ cells pooled with CCR7-negative TemRA cells. This TCR derives from a man between 18 and 35 years old in good health. Some clones in this sample may be carry-over from other donors' samples. This sequence uses TRBV6-5 and TRBJ1-1; 7 bases in between match TRBD1. Here is the DNA: TGTGCCAGCAGTTACGTACAGGGGCCAGCTTTCTTT. Its coded protein is CASSYVQGPAFF.